This TCR beta chain appears in the sequencing data of a study of shared clonotypes between healthy human individuals. Germline CDR1 reads SGHVS; CDR2 reads FQNEAQ. Trimming at V came to 1 base and at J to 5 bases, leaving 10 bases not matched to a gene. The CDR3 contains 17 residues. With regard to this clone: What it binds is unknown.

CD8 cells regarded as naive lacked CD45RO, were positively chosen for CCR7, and omitted terminally differentiated effector memory CD45RA+ cells. The deep-level immunoSEQ assay was used. Using immunoSEQ multiplex PCR, the repertoire was profiled, and TCRdb retains in-frame clones only, with some absent. The sample lists almost 700,000 clones; 90% to 95% were seen once. Broader study findings: Clonotypes shared by all four sorted-subset donors had higher generation probabilities than non-shared clonotypes. It was expected that sequencing depth would affect clonotype sharing among donors.

This receptor was obtained from a man aged 25 to 40 in good health. This rearrangement joins TRBV7-8 to TRBJ2-5; 10 bases align to TRBD2. Sequencing input: naive CD8+ T cells sorted from blood. The CDR3 sequence: CASSLVASGSPRETQYF. The CDR3 DNA is TGTGCCAGCAGCTTAGTTGCTAGCGGGAGCCCGAGGGAGACCCAGTACTTC.